Presented here are 10 T cell receptor beta chains from one specimen sequenced in a study of cytomegalovirus exposure and HLA in healthy donors. Primers for the PCR totalled 60 Vbeta and 13 Jbeta. The table came from immunoSEQ multiplex PCR; TCRdb's copy has only in-frame clones and leaves some out. There are 100,000 to 150,000 clones in the sample; 65% to 80% occur only once, and about 1.6% lies in the top ten. Sequencing was done on a sample of PBMCs. The receptors shown here come from a woman under 30 in good health and CMV-seronegative.

This sequence joins TRBV5-6 and TRBJ2-7, with D possibly matching TRBD2 (5 bases). V was cut by 4 bases and J by 2 bases, with 16 bases left in between. Germline CDR1 and CDR2: SGHDT and YYEEEE. The CDR3 extends over 15 amino acids. The CDR3 bases are TGTGCCAGCAGCCGGGCGGGCCCAGGCCCCTACGAGCAGTACTTC. Its translation: CASSRAGPGPYEQYF.

This clone was seen just once. This rearrangement joins TRBV19 to TRBJ1-1; no reliable D call. CDR3 length: 12 amino acids. Germline-derived CDR1 and CDR2 are LNHDA and SQIVND (reference sequence). The V end was cut by 11 bases, the J end by 5 bases, with 15 bases between. CDR3 nucleotides: TGTGCCTCGAGGACGAGGGAGACTGAAGCTTTCTTT. This sequence encodes CASRTRETEAFF.

The genes are TRBV6-1 and TRBJ1-4; unclear D gene. The CDR3 sequence is 11 residues long. CDR1 MNHNS and CDR2 SASEGT come from the germline V gene. The V gene lost 8 bases and the J gene lost 7 bases, with 8 bases spanning the gap. The CDR3 region has the DNA TGTGCCAGCGCTGAGGGTGAAAAACTGTTTTTT. Amino acids: CASAEGEKLFF.

The chain uses TRBV29-1 and TRBJ1-3; 9 bases agree with TRBD1. Germline CDR1 is SQVTM and CDR2 is ANQGSEA. The junction had 2 bases not matched to a gene; V was cut back by 7 bases and J by 4 bases. The CDR3 is made up of 12 amino acids. In DNA, the CDR3 is TGCAGCGGGGGACAGGGAGGAAACACCATATATTTT. It encodes CSGGQGGNTIYF.

There are a few counts of this clone. The chain has TRBV19 and TRBJ2-7; TRBD2 aligns across 10 bases. The V and J ends lost 2 bases and 0 bases, in that order; junction bases with no gene match: 4. This CDR3 is 16 amino acids long. Per germline, CDR1 LNHDA and CDR2 SQIVND (reference sequence). For the CDR3, the DNA is TGTGCCAGTAGTATACGTGGGACTAGCGTCTCCTACGAGCAGTACTTC. It specifies CASSIRGTSVSYEQYF.

Concerning this clone itself: At one of its ends the junction is not consistent with the germline gene, which may arise from a read error. The chain combines TRBV7-9 with TRBJ1-4, with D tentatively TRBD1 (6 bases). The CDR3 has 16 amino acids. CDR1 is SEHNR and CDR2 is FQNEAQ in the germline V gene (reference sequence). The CDR3 reads CSSSFRGRDINEKLFF. In DNA, the CDR3 is TGTTCCAGCAGCTTTAGGGGCCGGGACATTAATGAAAAACTGTTTTTT.

This clone was seen once. This rearrangement joins TRBV18 to TRBJ2-3, with TRBD1 matching 8 bases. Per the germline V gene, CDR1 is KGHSH and CDR2 is LQKENI. This CDR3 region has 18 residues. V was pared by 0 bases and J by 1 base, with 9 bases of the junction left unmatched. The CDR3 is CASSPPRGPPVGTDTQYF. DNA of the CDR3: TGTGCCAGCTCACCACCCAGGGGGCCGCCGGTTGGCACAGATACGCAGTATTTT. The full variable domain, rest sourced from reference TRBV18 and TRBJ2-3, is NAGVMQNPRHLVRRRGQEARLRCSPMKGHSHVYWYRQLPEEGLKFMVYLQKENIIDESGMPKERFSAEFPKEGPSILRIQQVVRGDSAAYFCASSPPRGPPVGTDTQYFGPGTRLTVL.

This clone was picked up one time. The chain has TRBV18 and TRBJ2-1; 9 bases line up with TRBD2. CDR1 and CDR2 (germline): KGHSH, LQKENI. This CDR3 region has 17 residues. The V gene end was trimmed by 1 base and the J gene end by 4 bases; junction bases not matched to a gene: 8. CDR3 in DNA: TGTGCCAGCTCACCACGAACCAGCGGGGGGCTTTACAATGAGCAGTTCTTC. It codes for CASSPRTSGGLYNEQFF.

CDR3 sequence reads: CASSEGTASYEQYF. The CDR3 coding sequence is TGTGCCAGCAGTGAGGGGACAGCCTCCTACGAGCAGTACTTC. This chain uses TRBV2 with TRBJ2-7, with 7 bases lining up with TRBD1. CDR1 is SNHLY and CDR2 is FYNNEI in the germline V gene. The junction had 2 bases not matched to a gene; V was cut back by 3 bases and J by 0 bases. CDR3 length equals 14 residues.

V is TRBV27 and J is TRBJ2-7; D perhaps matches TRBD2 (5 bases). CDR1 is MNHEY and CDR2 is SMNVEV in the germline V gene (reference sequence). Trimming removed 2 bases at V and 1 base at J, with 6 bases between. The CDR3 contains 13 residues. CDR3 nucleotide sequence: TGTGCCAGCAGTTTAGGCGGGTCCTACGAGCAGTACTTC. Protein: CASSLGGSYEQYF.